The 8 T cell receptor beta chains presented below share a single source sample, sequenced in a study of breast tumors, draining lymph nodes, adjacent tissues. Each CDR3 protein is one row after TCRdb ran MiXCR on the multiplex PCR reads. Here the sample spans about 110,000 distinct CDR3 sequences, about 30% being singletons. The lymph nodes were axillary draining lymph nodes from breast cancer patients. Material: axillary lymph node tissue. These receptors were obtained from a female donor with breast cancer. Some clones in this sample may be carry-over from other donors' samples.

This clonotype was seen at least ten times. J is TRBJ2-7 and V is TRBV5-4, with 8 bases aligning to TRBD2. Trimming at V came to 2 bases and at J to 4 bases, leaving 5 bases not matched to a gene. The germline V gene encodes CDR1 SGHNT and CDR2 YYREEE (reference sequence). This CDR3 is 14 amino acids long. This CDR3 reads CASSFGGGRYEQYF. The CDR3 bases are TGTGCCAGCAGCTTTGGGGGCGGGAGGTACGAGCAGTACTTC.

As concerns this clonotype: Likely a read error: the CDR3 ends without its conserved phenylalanine or tryptophan. The V and J genes are TRBV7-3 and TRBJ1-2; weak D call: TRBD1 (5 bases). This CDR3 is built from 14 residues. Germline CDR1 and CDR2: SGHTA and FQGTGA. The CDR3 DNA sequence: TGCGCCAGCAGCCCCCATCGGGGCGACTATGGCTACACCCTC. Its translation is CASSPHRGDYGYTL.

The chain combines TRBV25-1 with TRBJ1-6; 9 bases fit TRBD1. Per germline, CDR1 MGHDK and CDR2 SYGVNS. The CDR3 covers 15 residues. The V and J ends lost 5 bases and 5 bases, in that order; junction bases with no gene match: 4. The CDR3 DNA is TGTGCCAGCAGTCGGGACAGGGTGAATAATTCACCCCTCCACTTT. The encoded protein is CASSRDRVNNSPLHF. The whole variable domain, remainder taken from reference TRBV25-1 and TRBJ1-6, is EADIYQTPRYLVIGTGKKITLECSQTMGHDKMYWYQQDPGMELHLIHYSYGVNSTEKGDLSSESTVSRIRTEHFPLTLESARPSHTSQYLCASSRDRVNNSPLHFGNGTRLTVT.

This clonotype was observed at least ten times. A read error may explain this, as a much larger clone is one base away. CDR3 in amino acids: CSAPDRVNYAYTF. Here the CDR3 DNA reads TGCAGTGCTCCGGACAGGGTAAACTATGCCTACACCTTC. The chain has TRBV20-1 and TRBJ1-2, with 8 bases matching TRBD1. The V gene's germline CDR1 is DFQATT and CDR2 SNEGSKA (reference sequence). CDR3 size: 13 residues.

A remark on this clonotype: The junction does not match germline at one end; this may be a read error. This chain joins TRBV6-6 and TRBJ2-3; tentative D call: TRBD2 (5 bases). The CDR3 loop spans 15 amino acids. Germline CDR1 reads MNHNY; CDR2 reads SVGAGI (reference sequence). The CDR3 nucleotides are TGTGCCAGCAGTCACTCTTTCTCGCGGGCGGATACGCAGTATTTT. Translation gives CASSHSFSRADTQYF.

The chain combines TRBV29-1 with TRBJ1-2, with a weak D call TRBD1 (6 bases). CDR1 is SQVTM and CDR2 is ANQGSEA in the germline V gene. V was clipped by 1 base and J by 2 bases, with 14 bases between them. The CDR3 consists of 15 residues. The CDR3 here is CSVEVEVRGNYGYTF. The CDR3 region has the DNA TGCAGCGTTGAAGTTGAGGTGAGGGGGAACTATGGCTACACCTTC.

This clonotype was observed many times. The chain employs TRBV19 and TRBJ2-4; 14 bases are a match to TRBD2. The CDR3 is 18 residues long. V dropped 2 bases and J dropped 2; count of bases not matched to a gene: 5. Germline CDR1 LNHDA, CDR2 SQIVND (reference sequence). The CDR3 is CASSIRGLAGGSKNIQYF. CDR3 DNA sequence: TGTGCCAGTAGTATACGAGGACTAGCGGGAGGTTCCAAAAACATTCAGTACTTC.

Comment on this clonotype: One junction end disagrees with the germline gene, perhaps due to a read error. The V call is TRBV28, the J call TRBJ2-3; 10 nucleotides align to TRBD2. The CDR3 has 14 residues. CDR1 is MDHEN, CDR2 SYDVKM, per germline. For the CDR3, the DNA is TGTGCCAGCAGGCTCACTAGCGGGACAGATGCGCAGTATTTT. Translation gives CASRLTSGTDAQYF.